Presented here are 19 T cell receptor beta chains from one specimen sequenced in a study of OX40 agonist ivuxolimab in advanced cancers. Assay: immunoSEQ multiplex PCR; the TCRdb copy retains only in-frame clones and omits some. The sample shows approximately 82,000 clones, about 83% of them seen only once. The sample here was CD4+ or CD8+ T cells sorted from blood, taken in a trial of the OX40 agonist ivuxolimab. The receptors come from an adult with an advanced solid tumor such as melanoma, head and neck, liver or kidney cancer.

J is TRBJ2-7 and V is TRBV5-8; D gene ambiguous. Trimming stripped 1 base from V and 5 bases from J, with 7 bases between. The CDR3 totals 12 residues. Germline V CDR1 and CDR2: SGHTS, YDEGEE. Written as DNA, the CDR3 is TGTGCCAGCAGCTTGCGTGACGACGAGCAGTACTTC. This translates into CASSLRDDEQYF.

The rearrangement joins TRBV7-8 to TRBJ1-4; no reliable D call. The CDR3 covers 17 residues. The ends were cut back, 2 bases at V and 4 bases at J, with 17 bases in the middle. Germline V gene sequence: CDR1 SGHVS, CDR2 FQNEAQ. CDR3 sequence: CASSLRTAQFFNEKLFF. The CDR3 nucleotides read TGTGCCAGCAGCTTAAGAACAGCTCAATTTTTTAATGAAAAACTGTTTTTT.

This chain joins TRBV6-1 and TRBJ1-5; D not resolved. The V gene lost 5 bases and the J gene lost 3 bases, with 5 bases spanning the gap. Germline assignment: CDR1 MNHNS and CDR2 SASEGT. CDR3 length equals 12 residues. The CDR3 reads CASSISNQPQHF. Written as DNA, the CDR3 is TGTGCCAGCAGTATTTCCAATCAGCCCCAGCATTTT.

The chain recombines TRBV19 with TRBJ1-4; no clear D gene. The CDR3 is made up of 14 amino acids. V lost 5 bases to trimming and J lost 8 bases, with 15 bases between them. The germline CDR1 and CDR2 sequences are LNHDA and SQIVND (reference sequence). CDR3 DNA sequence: TGTGCCAGTAGTCTAGGCGGAATTGAAGAAAAACTGTTTTTT. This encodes CASSLGGIEEKLFF.

CDR3 residues: CASSLGGSYNEQFF. The CDR3 DNA sequence: TGCGCCAGCAGCTTGGGCGGCTCCTACAATGAGCAGTTCTTC. V is TRBV5-1 and J is TRBJ2-1; D is uncertain. The CDR3 runs 14 residues. Germline-derived CDR1 and CDR2 are SGHRS and YFSETQ. Deletions cut 0 bases from V and 0 bases from J, with 4 bases between.

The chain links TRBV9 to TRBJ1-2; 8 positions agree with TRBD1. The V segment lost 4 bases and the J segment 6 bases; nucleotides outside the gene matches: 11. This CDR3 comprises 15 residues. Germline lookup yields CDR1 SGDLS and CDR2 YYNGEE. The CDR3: CASSLQGGNRDGYTF. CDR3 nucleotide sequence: TGTGCCAGCAGCTTACAGGGGGGGAATAGGGATGGCTACACCTTC.

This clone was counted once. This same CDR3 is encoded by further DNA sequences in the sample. The CDR3 protein is CASSQDLRETQYF. For the CDR3, the DNA is TGCGCCAGCAGCCAAGACCTGAGGGAGACCCAGTACTTC. This chain links TRBV4-3 with TRBJ2-5; D remains ambiguous. The V gene's germline CDR1 is LGHNA and CDR2 YSLEER. This CDR3 comprises 13 residues. Between the trimmed V and J ends, which lost 0 bases and 5 bases, there was a span of 7 bases.

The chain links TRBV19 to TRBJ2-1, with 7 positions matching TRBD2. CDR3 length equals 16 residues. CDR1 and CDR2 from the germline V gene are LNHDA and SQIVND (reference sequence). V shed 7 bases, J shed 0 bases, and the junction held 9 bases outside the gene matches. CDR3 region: CASKLGRGDSYNEQFF. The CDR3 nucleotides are TGTGCCAGTAAACTGGGACGGGGGGACTCCTACAATGAGCAGTTCTTC.

The CDR3 bases are TGTGCCAGCAGTTGGAAGGAGGACACTGAAGCTTTCTTT. Protein: CASSWKEDTEAFF. The rearrangement links TRBV2 to TRBJ1-1; D uncertain. The CDR3 is made up of 13 amino acids. V lost 5 bases and J 3 bases, leaving 10 bases between the germline ends. Per germline, CDR1 SNHLY and CDR2 FYNNEI.

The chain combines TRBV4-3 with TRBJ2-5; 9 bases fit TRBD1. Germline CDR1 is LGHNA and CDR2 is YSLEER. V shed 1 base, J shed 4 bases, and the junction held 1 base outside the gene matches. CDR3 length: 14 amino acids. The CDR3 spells CASSQGQGGETQYF. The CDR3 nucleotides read TGCGCCAGCAGCCAAGGACAGGGGGGAGAGACCCAGTACTTC.

CDR3 coding DNA: TGTGCCAGCAGTCGTGTATCTAGCGGGAGGGCCCTCTTTGGCGATGAGCAGTTCTTC. It specifies CASSRVSSGRALFGDEQFF. The V call is TRBV7-2, the J call TRBJ2-1; 12 nucleotides match TRBD2. Per the germline V gene, CDR1 is SGHTA and CDR2 is FQGNSA. The CDR3 extends over 19 amino acids. V gave up 6 bases and J gave up 8 bases; unmatched junction bases: 20.

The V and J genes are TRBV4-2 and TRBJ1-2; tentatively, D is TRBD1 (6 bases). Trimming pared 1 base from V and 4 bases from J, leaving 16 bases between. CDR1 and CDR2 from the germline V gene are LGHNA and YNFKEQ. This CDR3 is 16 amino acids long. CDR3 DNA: TGTGCCAGCAGCCAAGGGTTAAGACAGGAGCTCTATGGCTACACCTTC. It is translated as CASSQGLRQELYGYTF.

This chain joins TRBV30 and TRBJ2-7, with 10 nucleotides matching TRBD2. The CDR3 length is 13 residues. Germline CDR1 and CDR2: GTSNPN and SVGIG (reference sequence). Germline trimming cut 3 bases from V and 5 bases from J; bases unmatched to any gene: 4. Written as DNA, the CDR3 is TGTGCCTGGAGGCTAGCGGGAGTCAACGAGCAGTACTTC. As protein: CAWRLAGVNEQYF.

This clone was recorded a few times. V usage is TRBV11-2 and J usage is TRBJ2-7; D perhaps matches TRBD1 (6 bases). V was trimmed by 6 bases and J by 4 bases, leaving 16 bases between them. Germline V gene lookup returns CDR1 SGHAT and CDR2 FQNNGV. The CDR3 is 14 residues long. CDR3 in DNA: TGTGCCAGCAGTTCCGTCAGGGGTAAATACGAGCAGTACTTC. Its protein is CASSSVRGKYEQYF.

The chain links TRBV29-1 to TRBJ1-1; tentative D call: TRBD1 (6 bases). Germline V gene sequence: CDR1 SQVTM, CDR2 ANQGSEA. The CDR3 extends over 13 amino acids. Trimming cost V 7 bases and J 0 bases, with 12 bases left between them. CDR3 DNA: TGCAGCGCCCGGACAGCACTGAACACTGAAGCTTTCTTT. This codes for CSARTALNTEAFF.

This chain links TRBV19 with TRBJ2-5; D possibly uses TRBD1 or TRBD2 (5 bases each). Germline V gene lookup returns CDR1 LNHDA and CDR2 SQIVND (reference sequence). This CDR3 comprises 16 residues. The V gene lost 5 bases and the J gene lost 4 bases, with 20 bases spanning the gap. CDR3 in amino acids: CASSSRGLGLVETQYF. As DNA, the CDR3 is TGTGCCAGTAGTTCGAGGGGCCTTGGATTAGTAGAGACCCAGTACTTC.

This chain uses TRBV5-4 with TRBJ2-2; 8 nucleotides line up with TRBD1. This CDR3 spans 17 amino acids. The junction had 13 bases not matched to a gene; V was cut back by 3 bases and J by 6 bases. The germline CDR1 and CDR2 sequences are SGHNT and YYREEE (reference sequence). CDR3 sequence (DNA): TGTGCCAGCAGCTCCAAAGGGGGCAGGGGGCAGGCCGGGGAGCTGTTTTTT. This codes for CASSSKGGRGQAGELFF.

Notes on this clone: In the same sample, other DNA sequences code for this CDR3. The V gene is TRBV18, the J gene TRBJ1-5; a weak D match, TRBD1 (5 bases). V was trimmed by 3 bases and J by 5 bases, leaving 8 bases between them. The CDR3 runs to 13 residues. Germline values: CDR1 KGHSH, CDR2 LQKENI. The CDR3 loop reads CASSPRGDQPQHF. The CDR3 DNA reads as TGTGCCAGCTCACCTCGGGGGGATCAGCCCCAGCATTTT. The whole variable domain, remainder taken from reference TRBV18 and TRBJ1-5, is NAGVMQNPRHLVRRRGQEARLRCSPMKGHSHVYWYRQLPEEGLKFMVYLQKENIIDESGMPKERFSAEFPKEGPSILRIQQVVRGDSAAYFCASSPRGDQPQHFGDGTRLSIL.

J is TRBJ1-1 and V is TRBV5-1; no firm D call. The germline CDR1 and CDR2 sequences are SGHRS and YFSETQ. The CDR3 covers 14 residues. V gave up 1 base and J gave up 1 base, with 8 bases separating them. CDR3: CASSLRQQNTEAFF. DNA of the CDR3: TGCGCCAGCAGCTTGAGGCAGCAGAACACTGAAGCTTTCTTT.